This is a list of T cell receptor beta chains from one sample in a study of neurological immune-mediated disorders. TCRdb fed the 5' RACE reads into MiXCR, producing one record per CDR3 protein. The sample carries tens of thousands of distinct CDR3 sequences, over 12% recorded once. The sample consisted of PBMCs. These receptors were taken from a woman in her forties or fifties with HTLV-1-associated myelopathy (HAM/TSP). CDR3s include the opening cysteine and the closing phenylalanine or tryptophan. Each record gives: clone size, J gene, D gene, V gene, CDR3 protein, CDR3 DNA. D genes are given only for firm matches. The size entry is marked missing in some rows and otherwise reads once, few, many or a size class.

>many|TRBJ1-5|NA|TRBV7-9
CASSPEGDPVQPQHF
TGTGCCAGCAGCCCAGAGGGGGATCCGGTTCAGCCCCAGCATTTT
>many|TRBJ2-1|TRBD2|TRBV4-3
CASSQVAAYAAGGFNEQFF
TGCGCCAGCAGCCAAGTTGCGGCCTATGCGGCGGGGGGGTTTAATGAGCAGTTCTTC
>many|TRBJ1-2|NA|TRBV4-1
CASSQTRDTFGYGYTF
TGCGCCAGCAGCCAGACCAGGGACACCTTTGGGTATGGCTACACCTTC
>many|TRBJ1-2|NA|TRBV5-1
CASSLVGNYGYTF
TGCGCCAGCAGCTTGGTGGGTAACTATGGCTACACCTTC
>NA|TRBJ2-5|TRBD2|TRBV29-1
CSVGGGGYQETQYF
TGCAGCGTTGGAGGCGGGGGGTACCAAGAGACCCAGTACTTC
>many|TRBJ1-4|TRBD1|TRBV6-5
CASSYNPTGSGEKLFF
TGTGCCAGCAGTTACAATCCGACAGGGTCGGGCGAAAAACTGTTTTTT
>many|TRBJ2-5|NA|TRBV5-1
CASSLWGAMGETQYF
TGCGCCAGCAGCTTGTGGGGGGCCATGGGAGAGACCCAGTACTTC
>many|TRBJ2-7|TRBD2|TRBV7-2
CASSLIPTSGYEQYF
TGTGCCAGCAGCTTAATCCCGACTAGCGGCTACGAGCAGTACTTC
>many|TRBJ2-3|TRBD2|TRBV20-1
CSASGTSGGTDTQYF
TGCAGTGCTTCCGGGACTAGCGGTGGCACAGATACGCAGTATTTT
>many|TRBJ2-1|TRBD2|TRBV7-3
CASSYSGGPNEQFF
TGTGCCAGCAGCTATAGCGGGGGGCCCAATGAGCAGTTCTTC
>NA|TRBJ2-7|TRBD1|TRBV14
CASIRPRDSPYEQYF
TGTGCCAGCATCCGCCCCCGGGACAGCCCCTACGAGCAGTACTTC
>many|TRBJ1-2|TRBD1|TRBV11-2
CASSLDRTGIGGYTF
TGTGCCAGCAGCTTAGACCGGACAGGGATCGGAGGCTACACCTTC
>many|TRBJ2-7|NA|TRBV29-1
CSVSYGNPYEQYF
TGCAGCGTCTCCTACGGCAACCCCTACGAGCAGTACTTC
>many|TRBJ1-1|NA|TRBV7-2
CASSSGPKAFF
TGTGCCAGCAGCTCGGGACCTAAAGCTTTCTTT
>many|TRBJ2-1|TRBD2|TRBV4-3
CASSQDIASGNNEQFF
TGCGCCAGCAGCCAAGACATCGCTAGCGGGAATAATGAGCAGTTCTTC
>many|TRBJ2-3|TRBD2|TRBV7-3
CASRASGGRTDTQYF
TGTGCCAGCAGGGCGAGCGGGGGACGCACAGATACGCAGTATTTT
>many|TRBJ2-7|NA|TRBV7-2
CASSPSSGVSEQYF
TGTGCCAGCAGCCCCTCGTCGGGCGTATCGGAGCAGTACTTC
>many|TRBJ2-2|TRBD1|TRBV10-3
CAISDPGTGNGELFF
TGTGCCATCAGTGACCCCGGGACAGGGAACGGGGAGCTGTTTTTT
>NA|TRBJ2-7|TRBD1|TRBV27
CARSLTGIHYEQYF
TGTGCCAGAAGTTTGACAGGGATACACTACGAGCAGTACTTC
>many|TRBJ2-3|TRBD2|TRBV5-1
CASSLFPGGVSTDTQYF
TGCGCCAGCAGCTTGTTTCCCGGGGGGGTAAGCACAGATACGCAGTATTTT
>many|TRBJ2-1|NA|TRBV5-1
CASSSPRQGNNEQFF
TGCGCCAGCAGCTCACCCCGGCAGGGGAACAATGAGCAGTTCTTC
>many|TRBJ2-3|TRBD1|TRBV10-3
CAINKGQGGTDTQYF
TGTGCCATCAACAAAGGACAGGGGGGCACAGATACGCAGTATTTT
>NA|TRBJ2-5|TRBD1|TRBV7-8
CASSLRQGVAQYF
TGTGCCAGCAGCCTTCGACAGGGGGTTGCCCAGTACTTC
>many|TRBJ2-1|TRBD1|TRBV12-3/TRBV12-4
CASSWRTGQPYNEQFF
TGTGCCAGCAGTTGGCGGACAGGGCAACCCTACAATGAGCAGTTCTTC
>many|TRBJ2-2|TRBD1|TRBV6-2/TRBV6-3
CASSLRQGRSTGELFF
TGTGCCAGCAGTCTAAGACAGGGCAGGAGCACCGGGGAGCTGTTTTTT
>many|TRBJ1-2|TRBD1|TRBV27
CASSPDRGLHYGYTF
TGTGCCAGCAGTCCGGACAGGGGGCTTCACTATGGCTACACCTTC
>many|TRBJ2-5|NA|TRBV6-5
CASSYSRETQYF
TGTGCCAGCAGTTACTCCAGAGAGACCCAGTACTTC
>many|TRBJ2-1|NA|TRBV10-3
CAISFLDRREYNEQFF
TGTGCCATCAGCTTCCTGGACAGACGGGAATACAATGAGCAGTTCTTC
>many|TRBJ2-2|NA|TRBV4-3
CASSQDQEVTGELFF
TGCGCCAGCAGCCAAGATCAGGAGGTCACCGGGGAGCTGTTTTTT
>many|TRBJ2-1|TRBD1|TRBV7-9
CASRPVAGGAYNEQFF
TGTGCCAGCAGGCCTGTCGCAGGGGGAGCTTACAATGAGCAGTTCTTC
>medium-sized|TRBJ1-2|NA|TRBV12-3/TRBV12-4
CASSSSLRGAYGYTF
TGTGCCAGCAGTTCCTCACTCCGGGGGGCCTATGGCTACACCTTC
>many|TRBJ1-1|NA|TRBV7-9
CASSLEVVAGTNTEAFF
TGTGCCAGCAGCTTAGAGGTGGTGGCAGGGACAAACACTGAAGCTTTCTTT
>many|TRBJ2-1|TRBD1|TRBV10-3
CAISGAQGVNEQFF
TGTGCCATCAGTGGGGCACAGGGGGTCAATGAGCAGTTCTTC
>many|TRBJ2-1|NA|TRBV5-1
CASSREPINSYNEQFF
TGCGCCAGCAGCCGGGAACCTATTAACTCCTACAATGAGCAGTTCTTC
>many|TRBJ2-5|TRBD2|TRBV10-2
CASSAVRGGRETQYF
TGCGCCAGCAGTGCGGTGCGGGGGGGCAGGGAGACCCAGTACTTC
>many|TRBJ1-3|NA|TRBV15
CATSPSVRDSGNTIYF
TGTGCCACCAGCCCCTCGGTGCGAGACTCTGGAAACACCATATATTTT
>many|TRBJ1-2|NA|TRBV20-1
CSARFRPVNYGYTF
TGCAGTGCTCGCTTCAGACCCGTTAACTATGGCTACACCTTC
>many|TRBJ2-2|NA|TRBV6-5
CASSYERRTGELFF
TGTGCCAGCAGTTACGAGAGGCGGACCGGGGAGCTGTTTTTT
>NA|TRBJ1-1|TRBD1|TRBV5-1
CASSPGGQLNTEAFF
TGCGCCAGCAGCCCAGGGGGACAGCTGAACACTGAAGCTTTCTTT
>many|TRBJ2-2|TRBD2|TRBV6-5
CASSASGPPNTGELFF
TGTGCCAGCAGTGCTAGCGGGCCGCCGAACACCGGGGAGCTGTTTTTT
>many|TRBJ1-4|NA|TRBV21-1
CASNAGTPGNEKLFF
TGTGCCAGCAACGCCGGGACGCCCGGGAATGAAAAACTGTTTTTT
>many|TRBJ1-2|TRBD1|TRBV12-3/TRBV12-4
CASKSGTGGYGYTF
TGTGCCAGCAAGTCCGGGACAGGAGGCTATGGCTACACCTTC
>many|TRBJ2-1|TRBD1|TRBV20-1
CSARFFQGANEQFF
TGCAGTGCTAGATTCTTTCAGGGGGCGAATGAGCAGTTCTTC
>many|TRBJ2-1|NA|TRBV4-3
CASSQERNYYNEQFF
TGCGCCAGCAGCCAAGAGAGGAACTACTACAATGAGCAGTTCTTC
>many|TRBJ2-4|TRBD2|TRBV5-5
CASSRGEGIAKNIQYF
TGTGCCAGCAGCCGTGGGGAGGGGATAGCCAAAAACATTCAGTACTTC
>many|TRBJ1-2|NA|TRBV4-3
CASSQDRGSYTF
TGCGCCAGCAGCCAAGATAGGGGAAGCTACACCTTC
>many|TRBJ2-7|TRBD1|TRBV9
CASSVGGGTGDSYEQYF
TGTGCCAGCAGCGTAGGGGGGGGGACAGGGGACTCCTACGAGCAGTACTTC
>many|TRBJ1-5|NA|TRBV2
CASSGSGVNQPQHF
TGTGCCAGCAGTGGTTCGGGAGTCAATCAGCCCCAGCATTTT
>many|TRBJ2-5|TRBD1|TRBV3-1
CASSQERGRTETQYF
TGTGCCAGCAGCCAAGAGAGGGGGCGGACGGAGACCCAGTACTTC
>many|TRBJ1-1|NA|TRBV29-1
CSVVFGNMNTEAFF
TGCAGCGTTGTATTTGGGAATATGAACACTGAAGCTTTCTTT
>many|TRBJ2-5|NA|TRBV3-1
CASSQASGDGETQYF
TGTGCCAGCAGCCAAGCGTCAGGGGACGGAGAGACCCAGTACTTC
>many|TRBJ1-1|NA|TRBV9
CASSPFRGRPGEEAFF
TGTGCCAGCAGCCCTTTTCGGGGGAGGCCGGGGGAGGAAGCTTTCTTT
>many|TRBJ1-2|TRBD1|TRBV25-1
CASTRGAGVHGYTF
TGTGCCAGCACCAGGGGGGCAGGCGTTCATGGCTACACCTTC